One TCR beta chain is described in this entry. Its antigen is not known. Being one base from a much bigger clone, this may be a read error. Trimming took 1 base from V and 5 from J, leaving 3 bases between them. This CDR3 region has 12 residues. Germline values: CDR1 SEHNR, CDR2 FQNEAQ (reference sequence). These data are taken from a study of T-cell reconstitution after alpha-beta-depleted transplantation in children. Regarding the study as a whole: The origin of alpha-beta T cells about two months after transplant was reportedly several hundred expanded graft clones. Fresh T-cell production supplied most of the T-cell counts and diversity seen one year after transplant. Recipient T cells and thymic progenitors that survived were the source of the high TCRbeta diversity seen at day 60 in some patients.

Unique molecular identifiers were used to barcode this TCRbeta library. A single record per CDR3 protein comes from TCRdb applying MiXCR to the PCR reads. The sample records fewer than 1 million distinct CDR3 sequences, about 16% being singletons. The sequence was obtained from a male patient younger than 18 who had a stem cell transplant for acute lymphoblastic leukemia, so the T cells may come from the graft donor. The sample was PBMCs, mostly from graft donor cells, taken 360 days after TCRalphabeta/CD19-depleted stem cell transplant. The chain is built from TRBV7-9 and TRBJ1-5; D call uncertain. The CDR3 protein is CASSLEHQPQHF. CDR3 coding DNA: TGTGCCAGCAGCTTAGAACATCAGCCCCAGCATTTT.